Listed below are T cell receptor beta chains from one sample, sequenced in a study of blood T cell repertoires in COVID-19. TCRdb's table, derived via immunoSEQ multiplex PCR, lists solely in-frame clones and lacks some. The data hold approximately 270,000 clones, with approximately 90% observed a single time. Sequencing was performed on peripheral blood. These receptors were collected from a man younger than 35 with active or convalescent COVID-19. Both conserved end residues are part of each CDR3. Each record gives: CDR3 length, D gene, J gene, clone size, V gene, CDR3 DNA, CDR3 protein. D genes are given only for firm matches. The size entry is marked missing in some rows and otherwise reads once, few, many or a size class.

12 | . | TRBJ1-2 | . | TRBV29-1 | TGCAGCGTTGAAGCCTCCTCTAATGGCTACACCTTC | CSVEASSNGYTF
18 | TRBD1 | TRBJ2-3 | . | TRBV4-3 | TGCGCCAGCAGCCAGAGGGCTATAGGACAGGGGAACACAGATACGCAGTATTTT | CASSQRAIGQGNTDTQYF
20 | TRBD2 | TRBJ2-1 | . | TRBV5-4 | TGTGCCAGCAGCAACGTGAGGGGGGCGACGGGACTAGCGGCCTACAATGAGCAGTTCTTC | CASSNVRGATGLAAYNEQFF
15 | TRBD1 | TRBJ1-1 | . | TRBV4-1 | TGCGCCAGCAGCCGGACGGGGACAGGGGACACTGAAGCTTTCTTT | CASSRTGTGDTEAFF
14 | TRBD2 | TRBJ2-1 | few | TRBV5-1 | TGCGCCAGCAGACGGGAGGGCCTTTCGGATGAGCAGTTCTTC | CASRREGLSDEQFF
14 | . | TRBJ2-3 | . | TRBV2 | TGTGCCACCAAGACAGGTTCTAGCACAGATACGCAGTATTTT | CATKTGSSTDTQYF
14 | . | TRBJ1-5 | . | TRBV6-2/TRBV6-3 | TGTGCCAGCAGCAATCGGGATAGCAATCAGCCCCAGCATTTT | CASSNRDSNQPQHF
16 | . | TRBJ2-1 | few | TRBV10-3 | TGTGCCATCAGTGAGGGTATAGGAGGTGACTACAATGAGCAGTTCTTC | CAISEGIGGDYNEQFF
17 | TRBD2 | TRBJ2-2 | . | TRBV27 | TGTGCCAGCAGTTTATCAGCGGGGGGGCCTGGCACCGGGGAGCTGTTTTTT | CASSLSAGGPGTGELFF
13 | . | TRBJ1-1 | . | TRBV5-8 | TGTGCCAGCAGCTGGACAAGGCGGGAGGAAGCTTTCTTT | CASSWTRREEAFF
13 | . | TRBJ2-7 | once | TRBV20-1 | TGCAGTGCGAGTAGCGGTTCCCTGGGGGAGCAGTACTTC | CSASSGSLGEQYF
14 | TRBD1 | TRBJ2-7 | . | TRBV9 | TGTGCCAGCAGCTTCCGGGACAGCGAGTACGAGCAGTACTTC | CASSFRDSEYEQYF
14 | TRBD2 | TRBJ2-5 | . | TRBV3-1/TRBV3-2 | TGTGCCAGCACCACACTAGCGGGAGCGGAGACCCAGTACTTC | CASTTLAGAETQYF
14 | TRBD1 | TRBJ1-5 | . | TRBV4-1 | TGCGCCAGCAGCCCGGACAGGGGCCGCCAGCCCCAGCATTTT | CASSPDRGRQPQHF
15 | TRBD2 | TRBJ2-3 | . | TRBV7-3 | TGTGCCAGCAGTTTTAGCGGGGCAGTCACAGATACGCAGTATTTT | CASSFSGAVTDTQYF
15 | . | TRBJ1-2 | few | TRBV18 | TGTGCCAGCTCACCTGGCGAGGGCTTCTTCTATGGCTACACCTTC | CASSPGEGFFYGYTF
13 | . | TRBJ1-1 | . | TRBV19 | TGTGCCAGTAGTATCCAGGGGAGCACTGAAGCTTTCTTT | CASSIQGSTEAFF
15 | . | TRBJ1-1 | . | TRBV6-2/TRBV6-3 | TGTGCCAGCAGTTACTTCGGTCAATCGAACACTGAAGCTTTCTTT | CASSYFGQSNTEAFF
14 | . | TRBJ1-4 | . | TRBV10-2 | TGCGCCAGCAGTTCAGGGTTTCCTAATGAAAAACTGTTTTTT | CASSSGFPNEKLFF
15 | . | TRBJ2-3 | . | TRBV6-5 | TGTGCCAGCAGTTACTTAGCGGACCGCACAGATACGCAGTATTTT | CASSYLADRTDTQYF
15 | . | TRBJ1-6 | few | TRBV27 | TGTGCCAGCAGTTTAGGTCCTACCTATAATTCACCCCTCCACTTT | CASSLGPTYNSPLHF
16 | . | TRBJ2-1 | . | TRBV10-3 | TGTGCCATCAGTGAGTCCGAGACGATGGGGGGCAATGAGCAGTTCTTC | CAISESETMGGNEQFF
15 | . | TRBJ2-1 | once | TRBV5-4 | TGTGCCAGCAGCGGGGGGATCAGGGAGATCAATGAGCAGTTCTTC | CASSGGIREINEQFF
15 | TRBD1 | TRBJ2-5 | . | TRBV5-8 | TGTGCCAGCAGCAGGGGACAGGGGACACAAGAGACCCAGTACTTC | CASSRGQGTQETQYF
14 | TRBD2 | TRBJ2-5 | . | TRBV29-1 | TGCAGCGTTGAAGCCCGGGGGGGAGAGGAGACCCAGTACTTC | CSVEARGGEETQYF
13 | . | TRBJ1-1 | . | TRBV20-1 | TGCAGTGCTAGTCCTTCCCTTAACACTGAAGCTTTCTTT | CSASPSLNTEAFF
15 | TRBD2 | TRBJ2-7 | . | TRBV27 | TGTGCCAGCAGGCGCCCCTCTAGCGGGAGCTACGAGCAGTACTTC | CASRRPSSGSYEQYF
13 | . | TRBJ2-1 | once | TRBV10-2 | TGCGCCAGCAGCAAGCTTTTGAACAATGAGCAGTTCTTC | CASSKLLNNEQFF
15 | . | TRBJ1-1 | . | TRBV28 | TGTGCCAGCATTACCGCCGGAGGGGGGGACACTGAAGCTTTCTTT | CASITAGGGDTEAFF
15 | . | TRBJ2-3 | . | TRBV24-1 | TGTGCCACCAGTGATTTGGATGGAGGGACAGATACGCAGTATTTT | CATSDLDGGTDTQYF
13 | . | TRBJ1-1 | . | TRBV5-8 | TGTGCCAGCAGCTTGGAAGGGGGGGATGAAGCTTTCTTT | CASSLEGGDEAFF
16 | . | TRBJ1-2 | . | TRBV9 | TGTGCCAGCAGCGTAGGGGGGCGCACAGGAGATTATGGCTACACCTTC | CASSVGGRTGDYGYTF
17 | TRBD1 | TRBJ1-5 | once | TRBV19 | TGTGCCAGTAGTCTTTCAGGGGGCGGATGGTTGGGTCAGCCCCAGCATTTT | CASSLSGGGWLGQPQHF
16 | . | TRBJ1-1 | . | TRBV28 | TGTGCCAGCAGTTTGGGGCAGGGGCGGAAGAACACTGAAGCTTTCTTT | CASSLGQGRKNTEAFF
18 | TRBD2 | TRBJ2-1 | . | TRBV28 | TGTGCCAGCAGTTCCCCGGGACTAGCGGGTGACTCCTACAATGAGCAGTTCTTC | CASSSPGLAGDSYNEQFF
16 | TRBD1 | TRBJ1-1 | . | TRBV14 | TGTGCCAGCAGCACCAACAGGGGTTTAGTAGTCACTGAAGCTTTCTTT | CASSTNRGLVVTEAFF
15 | . | TRBJ1-2 | . | TRBV18 | TGTGCCAGCTCACCCGTCGGGGAACCTAACTATGGCTACACCTTC | CASSPVGEPNYGYTF